These 25 T cell receptor beta chains came from one sample sequenced in a study of shared clonotypes between healthy human individuals. TCRdb's copy holds only in-frame clones and misses some; the assay was immunoSEQ multiplex PCR. The sample contains about 530,000 clones, about 95% of which appear only once. Sequenced material: naive CD4+ T cells sorted from blood. Subset denoted: CD45RA+ positively selected. The receptors derive from a woman aged 30 to 39 in good health.

V is TRBV27 and J is TRBJ2-7; TRBD2 might be the D (6 bases). The germline V gene has CDR1 MNHEY and CDR2 SMNVEV (reference sequence). The CDR3 runs to 16 residues. V was clipped by 1 base and J by 0 bases, with 13 bases between them. This CDR3 reads CASSLWGDPSSYEQYF. The CDR3 DNA is TGTGCCAGCAGTTTATGGGGGGACCCCAGCTCCTACGAGCAGTACTTC.

CDR3 loop: CASRRGTAQEETQYF. The CDR3 DNA reads TGTGCTAGTCGGCGAGGGACAGCCCAGGAAGAGACGCAGTATTTT. The chain is built from TRBV12-5 and TRBJ2-3; TRBD1 matches at 7 bases. This CDR3 region has 15 residues. The V gene end was trimmed by 8 bases and the J gene end by 9 bases; junction bases not matched to a gene: 17. Germline V gives CDR1 LGHNT, CDR2 FRNRAP.

V usage is TRBV28 and J usage is TRBJ2-1; tentatively, D is TRBD1 or TRBD2 (6 bases each). The CDR3 contains 15 residues. Germline lookup yields CDR1 MDHEN and CDR2 SYDVKM. The germline V and J ends were trimmed by 5 bases and 5 bases, with 16 bases remaining between them. CDR3 region: CASSPRGAANNEQFF. CDR3 nucleotides: TGTGCCAGCAGTCCAAGGGGGGCCGCTAACAATGAGCAGTTCTTC. The full variable domain, in which reference TRBV28 and TRBJ2-1 provide the parts outside the CDR3, is DVKVTQSSRYLVKRTGEKVFLECVQDMDHENMFWYRQDPGLGLRLIYFSYDVKMKEKGDIPEGYSVSREKKERFSLILESASTNQTSMYLCASSPRGAANNEQFFGPGTRLTVL.

This clone was recorded once. The rearrangement uses TRBV18 and TRBJ2-1; 11 nucleotides agree with TRBD2. Germline values: CDR1 KGHSH, CDR2 LQKENI. The CDR3 is 17 amino acids. The V and J ends lost 3 bases and 6 bases, in that order; junction bases with no gene match: 10. CDR3 in amino acids: CASSPTRLGTSGNEQFF. CDR3 in DNA: TGTGCCAGCTCACCTACCCGACTCGGGACTAGCGGCAATGAGCAGTTCTTC.

This rearrangement joins TRBV29-1 to TRBJ2-7; possible D gene TRBD2, 7 bases. Germline assignment: CDR1 SQVTM and CDR2 ANQGSEA. The CDR3 is made up of 13 amino acids. The ends were cut back, 5 bases at V and 2 bases at J, with 13 bases in the middle. The DNA of the CDR3 is TGCAGCGTTCGAGGGGGGGGAACCTACGAGCAGTACTTC. This translates into CSVRGGGTYEQYF.

V usage is TRBV5-1 and J usage is TRBJ2-7; TRBD2 is a possible D gene (6 bases). CDR3 length: 14 residues. Germline V gene sequence: CDR1 SGHRS, CDR2 YFSETQ. V was cut by 4 bases and J by 5 bases, with 16 bases left in between. The CDR3 coding sequence is TGCGCCAGCAGCCGACTAGTTTCTGGGAACGAGCAGTACTTC. Amino acid sequence: CASSRLVSGNEQYF. The variable domain in full, completed from reference TRBV5-1 and TRBJ2-7, reads KAGVTQTPRYLIKTRGQQVTLSCSPISGHRSVSWYQQTPGQGLQFLFEYFSETQRNKGNFPGRFSGRQFSNSRSEMNVSTLELGDSALYLCASSRLVSGNEQYFGPGTRLTVT.

V gene TRBV5-1 combines with J gene TRBJ1-1, with D tentatively TRBD1 (6 bases). The V and J ends lost 0 bases and 1 base respectively, with 16 bases between them. The CDR3 loop spans 17 amino acids. Germline loops: CDR1 SGHRS, CDR2 YFSETQ. CDR3 bases: TGCGCCAGCAGCTTGGATCTTGTTGTGGGACAGAACACTGAAGCTTTCTTT. Encoded protein: CASSLDLVVGQNTEAFF.

The chain links TRBV10-3 to TRBJ2-2; the D gene could be TRBD1 or TRBD2 (5 bases each). V was cut by 5 bases and J by 6 bases, with 10 bases left in between. CDR1 and CDR2 from the germline V gene are ENHRY and SYGVKD. The CDR3 runs to 13 residues. The DNA for the CDR3 is TGTGCCATCAGTCGGGACGCGGCCGGGGAGCTGTTTTTT. This gives the protein CAISRDAAGELFF.

In its sample, this clone was seen once. The rearrangement uses TRBV27 and TRBJ1-1, with D unresolved. The V end was cut by 3 bases, the J end by 6 bases, with 8 bases between. Looked up from germline, CDR1 is MNHEY and CDR2 is SMNVEV (reference sequence). The CDR3 extends over 12 amino acids. The CDR3 loop is CASSLPGAEAFF. CDR3 nucleotides: TGTGCCAGCAGTTTGCCGGGAGCTGAAGCTTTCTTT.

The rearrangement links TRBV28 to TRBJ1-3; 9 positions agree with TRBD1. The germline CDR1 and CDR2 sequences are MDHEN and SYDVKM. Trimming removed 7 bases from V and 4 bases from J; junction bases left unmatched: 5. This CDR3 region has 14 residues. DNA of the CDR3: TGTGCCAGCACCAGACAGGGGGGAGGAAACACCATATATTTT. The encoded protein is CASTRQGGGNTIYF. Full variable domain (outside the CDR3, taken from reference TRBV28 and TRBJ1-3): DVKVTQSSRYLVKRTGEKVFLECVQDMDHENMFWYRQDPGLGLRLIYFSYDVKMKEKGDIPEGYSVSREKKERFSLILESASTNQTSMYLCASTRQGGGNTIYFGEGSWLTVV.

V gene TRBV9 combines with J gene TRBJ1-2; 9 nucleotides line up with TRBD1. The ends lost 4 bases at V and 0 bases at J; junction bases unmatched: 10. CDR3 length equals 17 residues. Germline V gene data show CDR1 as SGDLS and CDR2 as YYNGEE. The CDR3 sequence is CASSSPSTGGPNYGYTF. The CDR3 nucleotides read TGTGCCAGCAGCTCTCCCTCTACAGGGGGCCCTAACTATGGCTACACCTTC.

This chain links TRBV4-1 with TRBJ1-5; D is perhaps TRBD1 (6 bases). The germline CDR1 and CDR2 sequences are MGHRA and YSYEKL. Trimming left V 3 bases short and J 3 bases short, with 12 bases between. The CDR3 extends over 15 amino acids. CDR3 bases: TGCGCCAGCAGCCACCGAGACAGGTCCAATCAGCCCCAGCATTTT. The encoded protein is CASSHRDRSNQPQHF.

The chain is built from TRBV11-2 and TRBJ2-3; weak D call: TRBD1 (6 bases). In germline, CDR1 is SGHAT, CDR2 FQNNGV. CDR3 size: 15 residues. Deletions cut 3 bases from V and 1 base from J, with 11 bases between. CDR3 residues: CASSFPGQGTDTQYF. The CDR3 DNA reads TGTGCCAGCAGCTTCCCGGGACAAGGCACAGATACGCAGTATTTT.

The CDR3 sequence is CASTYLLAVVRTQYF. CDR3 bases: TGTGCCAGCACCTACCTACTGGCGGTGGTTCGTACGCAGTATTTT. The V call is TRBV27, the J call TRBJ2-3; no clear D gene. The CDR3 runs 15 residues. Germline lookup yields CDR1 MNHEY and CDR2 SMNVEV (reference sequence). Trimming removed 7 bases at V and 8 bases at J, with 22 bases between.

The V gene is TRBV27, the J gene TRBJ1-3; D possibly corresponds to TRBD1 (6 bases). Germline CDR1 and CDR2: MNHEY and SMNVEV (reference sequence). Trimming shortened V by 8 bases and J by 4 bases, and 27 bases separated the two germline ends. This CDR3 contains 18 residues. The CDR3 coding sequence is TGTGCCAGCGCCAACCGGGGGGAGCGGGGGCTAAGGGGAAACACCATATATTTT. This gives the protein CASANRGERGLRGNTIYF.

This sequence joins TRBV7-7 and TRBJ2-3; 7 positions agree with TRBD2. The CDR3 totals 15 residues. CDR1 and CDR2 (germline): SSHAT, FNYEAQ (reference sequence). J was trimmed by 2 bases and V by 5 bases; bases with no gene match: 7. CDR3 protein: CASSATGGFTDTQYF. CDR3 nucleotide sequence: TGTGCCAGCAGCGCTACCGGGGGGTTCACAGATACGCAGTATTTT. The complete variable domain, with remaining parts taken from reference TRBV7-7 and TRBJ2-3, reads GAGVSQSPRYKVTKRGQDVTLRCDPISSHATLYWYQQALGQGPEFLTYFNYEAQPDKSGLPSDRFSAERPEGSISTLTIQRTEQRDSAMYRCASSATGGFTDTQYFGPGTRLTVL.

The chain couples TRBV28 to TRBJ2-3; D perhaps matches TRBD1 (7 bases). V was trimmed by 2 bases and J by 5 bases, leaving 14 bases between them. Germline V gene sequence: CDR1 MDHEN, CDR2 SYDVKM. The CDR3 has 15 amino acids. The CDR3 loop reads CASSLIPQGGDTQYF. The CDR3 DNA reads TGTGCCAGCAGTTTAATCCCGCAGGGGGGAGATACGCAGTATTTT.

V usage is TRBV2 and J usage is TRBJ1-6; D ambiguous. This CDR3 has 13 residues. V lost 6 bases, J lost 5 bases, and 8 bases lay in between. Per germline, CDR1 SNHLY and CDR2 FYNNEI. The CDR3 DNA follows: TGTGCCAGCAGCGATGCGCATAATTCACCCCTCCACTTT. Amino acid sequence: CASSDAHNSPLHF.

The J gene is TRBJ2-7, the V gene TRBV15; tentative D call: TRBD2 (5 bases). The ends were cut back, 1 base at V and 4 bases at J, with 11 bases in the middle. The germline V gene encodes CDR1 LNHNV and CDR2 YYDKDF (reference sequence). The CDR3 runs 14 residues. For the CDR3, the DNA is TGTGCCACCAGCAGAGCACACGGCGGGTACGAGCAGTACTTC. As protein: CATSRAHGGYEQYF.

The genes are TRBV28 and TRBJ2-7; TRBD1 matches 8 bases. This CDR3 is 13 amino acids long. Germline V CDR1 and CDR2: MDHEN, SYDVKM. The V segment lost 6 bases and the J segment 6 bases; nucleotides outside the gene matches: 7. CDR3 DNA sequence: TGTGCCAGCAGAGGGGGACAGGTTGCCGAGCAGTACTTC. Translation: CASRGGQVAEQYF.

The CDR3 here is CASSSYTGGMNTEAFF. For the CDR3, the DNA is TGCGCCAGCAGCTCCTATACCGGGGGGATGAACACTGAAGCTTTCTTT. The chain uses TRBV5-1 and TRBJ1-1, with D possibly TRBD1 on 5 matching bases. CDR3 length: 16 amino acids. The germline V and J ends were trimmed by 3 bases and 0 bases, with 15 bases remaining between them. Germline V gene data show CDR1 as SGHRS and CDR2 as YFSETQ.

The chain has TRBV11-2 and TRBJ1-4, with D hard to call. There are 14 residues in the CDR3. With 3 bases removed from V and 4 bases from J, the gap between germline ends came to 9 bases. Per the germline V gene, CDR1 is SGHAT and CDR2 is FQNNGV. CDR3 DNA sequence: TGTGCCAGCAGCTTTATTTCGGGTAATGAAAAACTGTTTTTT. Translating gives CASSFISGNEKLFF.

The chain joins TRBV7-9 to TRBJ1-4; unclear D gene. The CDR3 spans 15 residues. Per germline, CDR1 SEHNR and CDR2 FQNEAQ (reference sequence). Trimming removed 1 base from V and 8 bases from J, with 14 bases in between. The DNA for the CDR3 is TGTGCCAGCAGCTTAGAGTTCCAAAAGGGCGAAAAACTGTTTTTT. Translation: CASSLEFQKGEKLFF.

The count of this clone is one. V usage is TRBV5-1 and J usage is TRBJ2-1, with 9 bases fitting TRBD1. The V gene's germline CDR1 is SGHRS and CDR2 YFSETQ. CDR3 length equals 15 residues. V shed 5 bases, J shed 3 bases, and the junction held 6 bases outside the gene matches. Here the CDR3 reads CASSKQGADYNEQFF. CDR3 DNA: TGCGCCAGCAGTAAACAGGGGGCGGACTACAATGAGCAGTTCTTC. Full variable domain (remainder filled in from reference TRBV5-1 and TRBJ2-1): KAGVTQTPRYLIKTRGQQVTLSCSPISGHRSVSWYQQTPGQGLQFLFEYFSETQRNKGNFPGRFSGRQFSNSRSEMNVSTLELGDSALYLCASSKQGADYNEQFFGPGTRLTVL.

This clone showed up just once. This sequence joins TRBV7-9 and TRBJ2-6; D unresolved. This CDR3 spans 17 amino acids. Trimming removed 3 bases at V and 0 bases at J, with 12 bases between. The germline V gene has CDR1 SEHNR and CDR2 FQNEAQ (reference sequence). The CDR3 spells CASSFLADLSGANVLTF. Written as DNA, the CDR3 is TGTGCCAGCAGCTTCCTCGCGGACCTCTCTGGGGCCAACGTCCTGACTTTC.